This T cell receptor (beta chain) was obtained from a study of blood T cell repertoires in COVID-19. Study context: Specimens from acute and convalescent COVID-19 originated in the United States, Italy and Spain.

This table comes from immunoSEQ multiplex PCR, and its TCRdb copy is limited to in-frame clones, with some not included. The sample lists under 200,000 clones; approximately 87% were seen once. This CDR3 has 18 residues. The ends lost 1 base at V and 0 bases at J; junction bases unmatched: 5. Germline CDR1 SEHNR, CDR2 FQNEAQ (reference sequence). J is TRBJ2-6 and V is TRBV7-9; TRBD1 matches at 8 bases. The clonotype comes from a woman aged 60 to 75 with COVID-19, enrolled during active disease. The source material was peripheral blood. The CDR3 DNA is TGTGCCAGCAGCTTAGGACAGGGGATGATCTCTGGGGCCAACGTCCTGACTTTC. Its translation is CASSLGQGMISGANVLTF.